These 32 T cell receptor beta chains came from one sample sequenced in a study of blood T cells in healthy people across ages. The second PCR ran about 6 to 11 cycles with a sample-barcoded 5' primer and J-beta primers. Each CDR3 protein is one row after TCRdb ran MiXCR on the 5' RACE reads. Among about 1.4 million distinct CDR3 sequences listed, roughly 64% were seen once. Input material: blood. These receptors were collected from a man in his late teens or twenties in good health.

This chain joins TRBV5-6 and TRBJ2-1; TRBD1 is a possible D gene (6 bases). CDR1 and CDR2 from the germline V gene are SGHDT and YYEEEE. V was pared by 0 bases and J by 0 bases, with 16 bases between. The CDR3 sequence is 18 residues long. CDR3 loop: CASSLGGGPRGSYNEQFF. The CDR3 DNA reads TGTGCCAGCAGCTTGGGTGGGGGCCCTAGAGGCTCCTACAATGAGCAGTTCTTC.

The CDR3 is CASRRQASANYGYTF. CDR3 nucleotides: TGTGCCAGCAGAAGACAGGCTTCAGCTAACTATGGCTACACCTTC. This chain links TRBV6-1 with TRBJ1-2, with TRBD1 as a possible D gene (6 bases). V shed 6 bases and J shed 0 bases, with 14 bases lying between them. The length of the CDR3 is 15 residues. Germline V gene sequence: CDR1 MNHNS, CDR2 SASEGT.

This clonotype was seen more than once but under ten times. The chain couples TRBV7-9 to TRBJ2-7; perhaps TRBD1 as D (5 bases). V shed 1 base and J shed 3 bases, with 16 bases lying between them. The CDR3 is 16 residues long. Germline V gene lookup returns CDR1 SEHNR and CDR2 FQNEAQ (reference sequence). The CDR3 DNA reads TGTGCCAGCAGCTTAGGGGTTACAGGAACTGACTACGAGCAGTACTTC. It translates to CASSLGVTGTDYEQYF.

The chain links TRBV12-3 or TRBV12-4 to TRBJ1-6, with D unresolved. The CDR3 consists of 14 residues. Trimming pared 6 bases from V and 3 bases from J, leaving 9 bases between. CDR3: CASSPIGYNSPLHF. The CDR3 nucleotides are TGTGCCAGCAGCCCCATCGGCTATAATTCACCCCTCCACTTT.

The V and J genes are TRBV10-3 and TRBJ2-1; the D is unclear. V was shortened by 4 bases and J by 7 bases, with 5 bases between the two germline ends. Germline V gene sequence: CDR1 ENHRY, CDR2 SYGVKD. The length of the CDR3 is 11 residues. CDR3 sequence reads: CAISGDNEQFF. DNA of the CDR3: TGTGCCATCAGTGGGGATAATGAGCAGTTCTTC.

This clonotype was seen a handful of times. V usage is TRBV6-2 or TRBV6-3 and J usage is TRBJ2-7; no clear D. The J call could be wrong; TRBJ2-5 is a better fit for the DNA end. The CDR3 totals 14 residues. Germline CDR1 reads MNHEY; CDR2 reads SVGEGT. CDR3 bases: TGTGCCAGCAGCTATTCGCCCCCAAGAGGGACCCAGTACTTC. This codes for CASSYSPPRGTQYF.

The V and J genes are TRBV3-1 and TRBJ1-2; TRBD1 might be the D (5 bases). The germline V and J ends were trimmed by 0 bases and 6 bases, with 11 bases remaining between them. CDR3 size: 14 residues. Looked up from germline, CDR1 is LGHDT and CDR2 is YNNKEL (reference sequence). Here the CDR3 reads CASSQERGSHGYTF. The DNA for the CDR3 is TGTGCCAGCAGCCAAGAGAGGGGATCCCATGGCTACACCTTC. Looking up the rest from reference TRBV3-1 and TRBJ1-2 gives the full variable domain: DTAVSQTPKYLVTQMGNDKSIKCEQNLGHDTMYWYKQDSKKFLKIMFSYNNKELIINETVPNRFSPKSPDKAHLNLHINSLELGDSAVYFCASSQERGSHGYTFGSGTRLTVV.

This clonotype was seen just once. The chain uses TRBV9 and TRBJ1-1; TRBD1 agrees at 7 bases. There are 15 residues in the CDR3. The germline gives CDR1 SGDLS, CDR2 YYNGEE. Unmatched junction bases numbered 6, after V lost 4 bases and J lost 0 bases. This chain's CDR3 is CASSLIQGMNTEAFF. The CDR3 DNA follows: TGTGCCAGCAGCCTCATACAGGGGATGAACACTGAAGCTTTCTTT.

The chain has TRBV27 and TRBJ2-7; unclear D gene. Germline loops: CDR1 MNHEY, CDR2 SMNVEV (reference sequence). V dropped 1 base and J dropped 0 bases, with 10 bases sitting between them. This CDR3 is 15 amino acids long. As DNA, the CDR3 is TGTGCCAGCAGTTTATTCGCGGCACCCTCCTACGAGCAGTACTTC. It translates to CASSLFAAPSYEQYF.

This sequence joins TRBV27 and TRBJ1-2, with TRBD1 as a possible D gene (6 bases). Trimming shortened V by 7 bases and J by 8 bases, and 14 bases separated the two germline ends. Looked up from germline, CDR1 is MNHEY and CDR2 is SMNVEV (reference sequence). There are 12 residues in the CDR3. CDR3 nucleotide sequence: TGTGCCAGCATGGGGGCGCTTGGGGGCTACACCTTC. Its protein product is CASMGALGGYTF.

The rearrangement uses TRBV11-2 and TRBJ1-2, with 7 bases identical to TRBD1. The CDR3 totals 13 residues. The V segment lost 7 bases and the J segment 4 bases; nucleotides outside the gene matches: 6. Germline assignment: CDR1 SGHAT and CDR2 FQNNGV. As DNA, the CDR3 is TGTGCCAGCACTTCGACAGGGAGCTATGGCTACACCTTC. Amino acid sequence: CASTSTGSYGYTF.

In this sample, this clonotype turned up a few times. The chain recombines TRBV29-1 with TRBJ2-7, with TRBD1 matching over 7 bases. Germline assignment: CDR1 SQVTM and CDR2 ANQGSEA. The J segment lost 4 bases and the V segment lost 5 bases, leaving 8 bases of the junction unmatched. The CDR3 covers 13 residues. CDR3 bases: TGCAGCGTTCTTACCCGGGACAGTTACGAGCAGTACTTC. Amino acids: CSVLTRDSYEQYF.

V and J are TRBV14 and TRBJ2-7; possible D gene TRBD2, 5 bases. This CDR3 has 15 residues. Germline V lookup: CDR1 SGHDN, CDR2 FVKESK. Trimming cost V 4 bases and J 5 bases, with 18 bases left between them. CDR3 in DNA: TGTGCCAGCAGCCCTGTTCCTAGCAGGAATCACGAGCAGTACTTC. Its translation is CASSPVPSRNHEQYF.

This chain uses TRBV6-2 or TRBV6-3 with TRBJ2-7, with D possibly being TRBD2 (5 bases). CDR3 length equals 14 residues. Germline CDR1 and CDR2: MNHEY and SVGEGT. The germline V and J ends were trimmed by 8 bases and 2 bases, with 16 bases remaining between them. The DNA of the CDR3 is TGTGCCAGCCCTCTAGGAGGCTTCGCCTACGAGCAGTACTTC. Translating gives CASPLGGFAYEQYF.

The chain employs TRBV11-1 and TRBJ2-7, with a weak D call TRBD2 (6 bases). V lost 4 bases to trimming and J lost 3 bases, with 25 bases between them. Germline CDR1 and CDR2: SGHAT and FQDESV (reference sequence). CDR3 length: 18 amino acids. CDR3 nucleotide sequence: TGTGCCAGCAGCTCAGGCGGGGACCTATTGACAGCAGACTACGAGCAGTACTTC. This codes for CASSSGGDLLTADYEQYF.

The table lists this clonotype with a few counts. Germline is not matched at one junction end, which may reflect a read error. This chain links TRBV27 with TRBJ1-1; TRBD1 might be the D (5 bases). The CDR3 has 15 residues. CDR1 is MNHEY and CDR2 is SMNVEV in the germline V gene (reference sequence). CDR3 in amino acids: CASSIRRLVGTEAFF. Here the CDR3 DNA reads TGTGCCAGCAGTATTAGACGGCTAGTGGGGACTGAGGCTTTCTTT.

On this clonotype itself: A junction boundary mismatches the germline segment, possibly from a read error. This chain joins TRBV6-2 or TRBV6-3 and TRBJ2-1, with TRBD2 identical over 9 bases. Looked up from germline, CDR1 is MNHEY and CDR2 is SVGEGT. This CDR3 contains 15 residues. CDR3 coding DNA: TGTGTCAGCAGTAGGGGACTAGCTGGGGACAATGAGCAGTTCTTC. It yields the protein CVSSRGLAGDNEQFF.

This clonotype was detected a few times. V usage is TRBV29-1 and J usage is TRBJ2-3, with 8 bases fitting TRBD1. The J segment lost 3 bases and the V segment lost 4 bases, leaving 12 bases of the junction unmatched. The CDR3 is made up of 16 amino acids. The germline CDR1 and CDR2 sequences are SQVTM and ANQGSEA. The CDR3 DNA follows: TGCAGCGTTGGCCCTGGGACAGGTGGAGGGACAGATACGCAGTATTTT. Encoded protein: CSVGPGTGGGTDTQYF.

This chain joins TRBV20-1 and TRBJ2-4; D tentatively fits TRBD1 or TRBD2 (5 bases each). The V gene lost 5 bases and the J gene lost 13 bases, with 18 bases spanning the gap. Germline V CDR1 and CDR2: DFQATT, SNEGSKA (reference sequence). The CDR3 is 12 residues long. The CDR3 spells CSASGASNEQYF. Written as DNA, the CDR3 is TGCAGTGCTTCCGGGGCCTCAAATGAGCAGTACTTC.

V usage is TRBV7-8 and J usage is TRBJ2-1; tentatively, D is TRBD1 or TRBD2 (6 bases each). Gene TRBJ2-7 matches the end of the DNA better, so the J call may be wrong. The CDR3 has 18 residues. Looked up from germline, CDR1 is SGHVS and CDR2 is FQNEAQ. The CDR3: CASSSPPGGRWSYNEQYF. CDR3 DNA sequence: TGTGCCAGCAGTTCGCCCCCTGGGGGGCGGTGGTCCTACAATGAGCAGTACTTC.

Comments on this clonotype: One end of the junction fails to match germline, which may point to a read error. The chain couples TRBV4-3 to TRBJ2-2; D is unresolved. This CDR3 contains 17 residues. Germline-derived CDR1 and CDR2 are LGHNA and YSLEER. CDR3: CANSQDWRHLLWGELFF. CDR3 nucleotides: TGCGCCAACAGCCAAGATTGGCGCCACCTATTGTGGGGGGAGCTGTTTTTT.

V is TRBV6-2 or TRBV6-3 and J is TRBJ1-1; TRBD1 might be the D (5 bases). Germline CDR1 reads MNHEY; CDR2 reads SVGEGT. The V end lost 7 bases, the J end lost 7 bases, and 16 bases lay between the germline ends. CDR3 length equals 13 residues. CDR3 residues: CASKVTATSEAFF. The CDR3 bases are TGTGCCAGCAAGGTGACAGCGACGAGTGAAGCTTTCTTT.

The rearrangement links TRBV6-5 to TRBJ2-7; TRBD1 matches 12 bases. V was pared by 7 bases and J by 7 bases, with 14 bases of the junction left unmatched. The CDR3 sequence is 16 residues long. Looked up from germline, CDR1 is MNHEY and CDR2 is SVGAGI. The CDR3 loop is CASTTSGDRGREEQYF. CDR3 DNA: TGTGCCAGCACCACCTCGGGGGACAGGGGGCGCGAAGAGCAGTACTTC.

The chain joins TRBV12-3 or TRBV12-4 to TRBJ2-4; D tentatively reads TRBD1 or TRBD2 (5 bases each). With the DNA end fitting TRBJ2-5 better, the J assignment may be wrong. The CDR3 runs to 15 residues. The CDR3 protein is CATRARGIIGETQYF. CDR3 coding DNA: TGTGCCACCAGGGCACGGGGTATCATAGGAGAGACCCAGTACTTC.

For this clonotype: At one end, the junction sequence differs from germline, possibly due to a read error. J is TRBJ2-6 and V is TRBV7-9; tentatively, D is TRBD1 (6 bases). Germline assignment: CDR1 SEHNR and CDR2 FQNEAQ (reference sequence). The CDR3 covers 19 residues. The CDR3 DNA follows: TGTACCAGCAGCTTAGCGCTCGGGGACATAAGCTCTGGGGCCAACGTCCTGACTTTC. Residues: CTSSLALGDISSGANVLTF.

This clonotype was recorded a few times. J is TRBJ2-3 and V is TRBV3-1; D call uncertain. The CDR3 runs to 17 residues. Germline V gene sequence: CDR1 LGHDT, CDR2 YNNKEL (reference sequence). V dropped 3 bases and J dropped 6 bases, with 22 bases sitting between them. The CDR3 sequence is CASSQGLPISGRDTQYF. The CDR3 region has the DNA TGTGCCAGCAGCCAGGGCCTGCCTATATCGGGTCGCGATACGCAGTATTTT.

The rearrangement joins TRBV6-1 to TRBJ2-5; D possibly corresponds to TRBD1 (6 bases). Trimming took off 5 bases at V and 4 bases at J, with 17 bases between the two ends. Germline V gives CDR1 MNHNS, CDR2 SASEGT. This CDR3 contains 15 residues. The CDR3 protein is CASSRSTGLGETQYF. In DNA form, the CDR3 reads TGTGCCAGCAGTAGATCCACAGGGTTGGGAGAGACCCAGTACTTC.

This clonotype was seen many times. The chain is built from TRBV29-1 and TRBJ2-1, with D unresolved. Looked up from germline, CDR1 is SQVTM and CDR2 is ANQGSEA. The CDR3 is 11 residues long. The V gene lost 5 bases and the J gene lost 5 bases, with 7 bases spanning the gap. The CDR3 nucleotides are TGCAGCGTTCTTTACCACAATGAGCAGTTCTTC. Protein: CSVLYHNEQFF.

This sequence joins TRBV28 and TRBJ2-3, with D tentatively TRBD2 (6 bases). V was pared by 11 bases and J by 0 bases, with 12 bases between. This CDR3 region has 13 residues. CDR1 MDHEN and CDR2 SYDVKM come from the germline V gene. The CDR3 DNA follows: TGTGCCTGTAGCGGCCCTAGCACAGATACGCAGTATTTT. Its protein is CACSGPSTDTQYF.

The chain uses TRBV20-1 and TRBJ2-5, with D hard to call. Germline V lookup: CDR1 DFQATT, CDR2 SNEGSKA (reference sequence). Between the trimmed V and J ends, which lost 1 base and 3 bases, there was a span of 18 bases. This CDR3 has 16 amino acids. Written as DNA, the CDR3 is TGCAGTGCTAGAGGACGGCTTGAAGGGCCAAAAGAGACCCAGTACTTC. Its translation is CSARGRLEGPKETQYF.

V and J are TRBV5-1 and TRBJ2-3; 14 nucleotides align to TRBD2. Germline V lookup: CDR1 SGHRS, CDR2 YFSETQ. V dropped 5 bases and J dropped 2; count of bases not matched to a gene: 10. This CDR3 spans 18 amino acids. CDR3 in DNA: TGCGCCAGCAGTCACCCACGACTAGCGGGAGGGCCCACAGATACGCAGTATTTT. This codes for CASSHPRLAGGPTDTQYF.

This clonotype was recorded only once. The chain employs TRBV10-3 and TRBJ2-5; the D gene is possibly TRBD1 (6 bases). CDR3 length: 14 residues. Germline-derived CDR1 and CDR2 are ENHRY and SYGVKD. V lost 3 bases and J lost 5, with 13 bases in between. For the CDR3, the DNA is TGTGCCATCAGTGAAGGGGTCACAGGGGAGACCCAGTACTTC. Protein product: CAISEGVTGETQYF.